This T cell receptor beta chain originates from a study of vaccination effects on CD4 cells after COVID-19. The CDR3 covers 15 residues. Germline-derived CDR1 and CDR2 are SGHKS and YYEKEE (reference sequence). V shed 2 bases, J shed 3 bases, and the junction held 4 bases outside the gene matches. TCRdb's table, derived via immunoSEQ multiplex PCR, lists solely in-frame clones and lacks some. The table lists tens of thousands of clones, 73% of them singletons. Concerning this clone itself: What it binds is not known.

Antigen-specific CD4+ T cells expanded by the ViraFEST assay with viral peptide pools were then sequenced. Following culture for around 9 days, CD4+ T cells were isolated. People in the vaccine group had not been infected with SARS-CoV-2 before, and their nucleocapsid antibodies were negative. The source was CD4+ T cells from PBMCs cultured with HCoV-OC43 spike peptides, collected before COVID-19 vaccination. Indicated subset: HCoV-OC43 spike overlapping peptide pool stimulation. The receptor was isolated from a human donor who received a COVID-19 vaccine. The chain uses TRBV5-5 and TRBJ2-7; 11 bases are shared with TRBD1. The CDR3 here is CASSLSGTGGYEQYF. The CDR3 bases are TGTGCCAGCAGCTTATCCGGGACAGGGGGCTACGAGCAGTACTTC.